This TCR beta chain comes out of a study of blood T cell repertoires in COVID-19. Study overall: Sources were T cells, B-cell-depleted T cells, or PBMCs; the material itself was cDNA or gDNA.

Two negative PCRs, clearance, or symptom resolution were required of recovered Cohort 3 donors. The method was immunoSEQ multiplex PCR; TCRdb's version includes in-frame clones alone and lacks a portion of them. The sample yields about 200,000 clones, 65% to 85% seen once. This CDR3 is 13 amino acids long. Trimming pared 5 bases from V and 7 bases from J, leaving 12 bases between. In germline, CDR1 is MNHEY, CDR2 SVGEGT. The sequence was collected from a man aged 35 to 55 who had recovered from COVID-19. The sequenced material came from PBMCs or T cells enriched from blood (not recorded which). This chain connects TRBV6-2 or TRBV6-3 to TRBJ1-3; D gene uncertain. The CDR3 spells CASSNLRGNTIYF. In nucleotides, the CDR3 is TGTGCCAGCAGTAATCTCCGAGGGAACACCATATATTTT.